The 9 T cell receptor beta chains below come from one sample, sequenced in a study of blood T cell repertoires in COVID-19. Produced via immunoSEQ multiplex PCR; TCRdb's table is partial and in-frame only. The table includes approximately 140,000 clones, roughly 88% detected once. Specimen: PBMCs or T cells enriched from blood (not recorded which). Receptors were obtained from a woman aged 30 to 39 with acute COVID-19.

This sequence joins TRBV18 and TRBJ1-3; D remains unclear. Germline CDR1 is KGHSH and CDR2 is LQKENI. Trimming removed 5 bases from V and 1 base from J, with 15 bases in between. The CDR3 is 16 amino acids. DNA of the CDR3: TGTGCCAGCTCAGTGACAAAGAGTCAATCTGGAAACACCATATATTTT. Residues: CASSVTKSQSGNTIYF.

V and J are TRBV9 and TRBJ2-1, with TRBD2 identical over 9 bases. V lost 4 bases and J lost 7; bases outside the gene matches: 6. CDR1 and CDR2 (germline): SGDLS, YYNGEE. This CDR3 is 14 amino acids long. The CDR3 DNA reads TGTGCCAGCAGCTCCCAAGCGGGAGGTAATGAGCAGTTCTTC. This translates into CASSSQAGGNEQFF. Based on the CDR3 plus reference TRBV9 and TRBJ2-1, the full variable domain is DSGVTQTPKHLITATGQRVTLRCSPRSGDLSVYWYQQSLDQGLQFLIQYYNGEERAKGNILERFSAQQFPDLHSELNLSSLELGDSALYFCASSSQAGGNEQFFGPGTRLTVL.

The V and J genes are TRBV5-6 and TRBJ2-1, with a tentative D call TRBD2 (5 bases). The germline gives CDR1 SGHDT, CDR2 YYEEEE. The CDR3 consists of 15 residues. The ends were cut back, 1 base at V and 8 bases at J, with 16 bases in the middle. The CDR3 coding sequence is TGTGCCAGCAGCTTGACTTCACCGGGAAGCTATGAGCAGTTCTTC. Translated, it gives CASSLTSPGSYEQFF.

The CDR3: CASSIDLRTSGGPEQYF. DNA for the CDR3: TGTGCCAGTAGTATAGATCTGCGGACTAGTGGGGGTCCGGAGCAGTACTTC. The chain couples TRBV19 to TRBJ2-7, with 7 bases fitting TRBD2. CDR1 is LNHDA and CDR2 is SQIVND in the germline V gene (reference sequence). V trimming: 0 bases; J trimming: 7 bases; junction bases outside the gene matches: 15. The CDR3 extends over 17 amino acids.

This sequence joins TRBV28 and TRBJ2-3, with D possibly TRBD2 on 6 matching bases. Trimming took 5 bases from V and 4 from J, leaving 13 bases between them. The germline V gene encodes CDR1 MDHEN and CDR2 SYDVKM. The CDR3 is 14 amino acids. CDR3 in DNA: TGTGCCAGCAGTATGGGCGGGGACGCAGATACGCAGTATTTT. The encoded protein is CASSMGGDADTQYF.

V gene TRBV11-2 combines with J gene TRBJ2-3; 9 bases match TRBD2. Germline V lookup: CDR1 SGHAT, CDR2 FQNNGV. With 2 bases clipped from V and 4 bases from J, the junction kept 7 bases outside the gene matches. CDR3 length: 16 residues. As DNA, the CDR3 is TGTGCCAGCAGCTTAAGTTTAGCGGGAGCGTCAGATACGCAGTATTTT. As protein: CASSLSLAGASDTQYF.

J is TRBJ2-4 and V is TRBV5-6; TRBD1 matches at 11 bases. With V trimmed by 3 bases and J by 6 bases, 2 bases remained unmatched. The CDR3 has 14 amino acids. Looked up from germline, CDR1 is SGHDT and CDR2 is YYEEEE. The CDR3 protein is CASSSGQGGNIQYF. In DNA, the CDR3 is TGTGCCAGCAGCTCGGGACAGGGGGGAAACATTCAGTACTTC.

J is TRBJ1-2 and V is TRBV27; D possibly corresponds to TRBD1 (6 bases). The CDR3 extends over 15 amino acids. Germline V gene sequence: CDR1 MNHEY, CDR2 SMNVEV (reference sequence). The ends were cut back, 6 bases at V and 3 bases at J, with 17 bases in the middle. This CDR3 reads CASRTRQERHYGYTF. CDR3 in DNA: TGTGCCAGCAGGACCCGACAGGAAAGACACTATGGCTACACCTTC.

This clone occurred once. This chain uses TRBV15 with TRBJ2-7, with D possibly TRBD1 on 5 matching bases. Trimming shortened V by 1 base and J by 7 bases, and 14 bases separated the two germline ends. This CDR3 region has 14 residues. Germline V gene data show CDR1 as LNHNV and CDR2 as YYDKDF (reference sequence). The CDR3 DNA follows: TGTGCCACCAGCAGAGCCAGGGATAGAGGTGAGCAGTACTTC. Amino acid sequence: CATSRARDRGEQYF.